This is a list of T cell receptor beta chains from one sample in a study of T cell responses to AZD1222 COVID-19 vaccine. This table comes from immunoSEQ multiplex PCR, and its TCRdb copy is limited to in-frame clones, with some not included. The sample comprises around 130,000 clones, 85% to 90% of which are singletons, and 2.5% to 3.5% rests with the top ten. Here the sequenced sample was peripheral blood, taken 28 days after the second AZD1222 dose. The receptor source for this set is an adult who received the AZD1222 COVID-19 vaccine. The CDR3 runs from the conserved cysteine through the conserved F or W. The D gene is left open where the match is weak. Size is stated for part of the rows, as once, few or many counts, or as a class when the clone is expanded.

TRBV25-1	TRBJ2-2	NA	TRBD1	TGTGCCAGCAGTCCCCCTCCCGGGACAGGACTCACCGGGGAGCTGTTTTTT	CASSPPPGTGLTGELFF
TRBV29-1	TRBJ1-1	NA	NA	TGCAGCGTTGGGACAGCTGCGGCTTTCTTT	CSVGTAAAFF
TRBV24-1	TRBJ1-5	NA	NA	TGTGCCACCAGTGAGGGGGGGATGAGCAATCAGCCCCAGCATTTT	CATSEGGMSNQPQHF
TRBV7-2	TRBJ2-7	NA	NA	TGTGCCAGCAGCTCACGGCAGGGGAAAGAGTACGAGCAGTACTTC	CASSSRQGKEYEQYF
TRBV6-5	TRBJ2-1	NA	NA	TGTGCCAGCGGAAGGGAGACAGCCTACAATGAGCAGTTCTTC	CASGRETAYNEQFF
TRBV11-2	TRBJ2-3	NA	TRBD2	TGTGCCAGCAGCTTGGGACTAGCGGGGGGGCCAAGCACAGATACGCAGTATTTT	CASSLGLAGGPSTDTQYF
TRBV12-5	TRBJ2-2	NA	NA	TGTGCTAGTGGCCGCGACACCGGGGAGCTGTTTTTT	CASGRDTGELFF
TRBV5-1	TRBJ1-3	NA	NA	TGCGCCAGCAGCCCGGGACCGAACTCTGGAAACACCATATATTTT	CASSPGPNSGNTIYF
TRBV6-5	TRBJ1-1	NA	NA	TGTGCCAGCAGTTATACAACAGGAGAAGCTTTCTTT	CASSYTTGEAFF
TRBV28	TRBJ1-5	NA	TRBD1	TGTGCCAGCAGTCACCGGACAGGGCGGCAGCCCCAGCATTTT	CASSHRTGRQPQHF
TRBV27	TRBJ1-1	NA	TRBD1	TGTGCCAGCTCTTCCTCCGGGACAGGGACTGAAGCTTTCTTT	CASSSSGTGTEAFF
TRBV7-2	TRBJ2-7	few	TRBD1	TGTGCCAGCAGCACACAGGGGAGCTCCTACGAGCAGTACTTC	CASSTQGSSYEQYF
TRBV5-1	TRBJ1-4	NA	TRBD1	TGCGCCAGCAGCACGGGACAGAATGAAAAACTGTTTTTT	CASSTGQNEKLFF
TRBV6-6	TRBJ1-3	NA	NA	TGTGCCAGCAGTTACTCGAGGGGGAACACCATATATTTT	CASSYSRGNTIYF
TRBV4-1	TRBJ1-4	NA	NA	TGCGCCAGCAGCCAAGGATCCGTCGCAACTAATGAAAAACTGTTTTTT	CASSQGSVATNEKLFF
TRBV7-9	TRBJ2-7	NA	TRBD1	TGTGCCAGCAGCCAGGGGACAGGGGGTTACGAGCAGTACTTC	CASSQGTGGYEQYF
TRBV4-2	TRBJ2-3	once	TRBD2	TGTGCCAGCAGCCAGGAGAGCGGGGGTGGTTCTCCAGATACGCAGTATTTT	CASSQESGGGSPDTQYF
TRBV10-3	TRBJ1-2	NA	NA	TGTGCCATCAGTGAGTCGGCAGGGGGCTACACCTTC	CAISESAGGYTF
TRBV2	TRBJ1-1	few	NA	TGTGCCAGCACGGCAAGGGCGCGGATCGTTTTCTTT	CASTARARIVFF
TRBV5-5	TRBJ2-2	NA	NA	TGTGCCAGCAGCTTGGGCAGGGTTAATACCGGGGAGCTGTTTTTT	CASSLGRVNTGELFF
TRBV2	TRBJ1-6	NA	NA	TGTGCCAGCAGTGAATCTACAGCTTATAATTCACCCCTCCACTTT	CASSESTAYNSPLHF
TRBV6-6	TRBJ1-6	NA	TRBD1	TGTGCCAGCCTAGGGGGGACAGGGTCTTCACCCCTCCACTTT	CASLGGTGSSPLHF
TRBV23-1	TRBJ2-1	NA	TRBD1	TGCGCCAGCAGTCAACTCATAGTAACCACAGGGGTTCGACCCTACAATGAGCAGTTCTTC	CASSQLIVTTGVRPYNEQFF
TRBV5-1	TRBJ2-2	NA	NA	TGCGCCAGCAGAACGAACACCGGGGAGCTGTTTTTT	CASRTNTGELFF
TRBV18	TRBJ1-2	NA	NA	TGTGCCAGCTCACCCGACACCTCCGTTAACTATGGCTACACCTTC	CASSPDTSVNYGYTF
TRBV13	TRBJ1-1	NA	NA	TGTGCCAGCAGCCTCCCGGGGACGGGGACTGAAGCTTTCTTT	CASSLPGTGTEAFF
TRBV11-2	TRBJ1-1	NA	TRBD1	TGTGCCAGCAGTTCCCCCGGGACAGGGGTGGACACTGAAGCTTTCTTT	CASSSPGTGVDTEAFF
TRBV28	TRBJ1-2	NA	NA	TGTGCCGCAAGGAGCCGGGCGGGGGATGGCTACACCTTC	CAARSRAGDGYTF
TRBV21-1	TRBJ1-2	NA	NA	TGTGCCAGCAGTTCAAGGGACGGCTACACCTTC	CASSSRDGYTF
TRBV20-1	TRBJ2-4	once	NA	TGCAGTGCTAGTTCCCTGGCCAACATTCAGTACTTC	CSASSLANIQYF